This is a list of T cell receptor beta chains from one sample in a study of T cells after yellow fever vaccination. TCRdb ran MiXCR on the 5' RACE reads and lists one entry per CDR3 protein. The table lists a few hundred thousand distinct CDR3 sequences, 3% to 4.5% of them singletons. This material consisted of PBMCs, taken 5 days after the yellow fever booster vaccination. These receptor sequences come from a man younger than 30 who received the YFV17D yellow fever vaccine. The CDR3 runs from the conserved cysteine through the conserved F or W. Each record gives: clone size, J gene, D gene, V gene, CDR3 DNA, CDR3 protein. D genes are given only for firm matches. The size entry is marked missing in some rows and otherwise reads once, few, many or a size class.

-,TRBJ2-2,-,TRBV6-2/TRBV6-3,TGTGCCAGCAGTTTTCTTACTACGGGTACGGGGGAGCTGTTTTTT,CASSFLTTGTGELFF
many,TRBJ2-5,-,TRBV19,TGTGCCAGTAGCCTCTCCCCGCGAGATCTCAAAGAGACCCAGTACTTC,CASSLSPRDLKETQYF
few,TRBJ2-2,-,TRBV28,TGTGCCAGCAGTTTAATCCAGGTCGGGGCCGGGGAGCTGTTTTTT,CASSLIQVGAGELFF
many,TRBJ1-3,-,TRBV5-1,TGCGCCAGCAGCCCAGGGGCGTCTGGAAACACCATATATTTT,CASSPGASGNTIYF
many,TRBJ1-3,TRBD1,TRBV12-3/TRBV12-4,TGTGCAGGTCGGACAGGGGCTGGAAACACCATATATTTT,CAGRTGAGNTIYF
many,TRBJ1-6,-,TRBV5-4,TGTGCCAGCAGCGCTGGGCAGGGGACCACATTGACACCCCTCCACTTT,CASSAGQGTTLTPLHF
few,TRBJ1-5,-,TRBV3-1,TGTGCCAGCAGCCAAGCTTTGGGTCAGCCCCAGCATTTT,CASSQALGQPQHF
few,TRBJ1-2,-,TRBV20-1,TGCAGTGCTAGAGATGGAACATTGCCCTACTATGGCTACACCTTC,CSARDGTLPYYGYTF
-,TRBJ2-3,-,TRBV6-6,TGTGCCAGCAGCCCACACCTACAGAGCTCCCGAGGCACAGATACGCAGTATTTT,CASSPHLQSSRGTDTQYF
few,TRBJ2-1,TRBD2,TRBV11-2,TGTGCCAGCAGCTTAGCGGCTAGCGGGGGGCCATACTACAATGAGCAGTTCTTC,CASSLAASGGPYYNEQFF
-,TRBJ2-1,TRBD2,TRBV9,TGTGCCAGCAGCACACGGACTAGCTCCTACAATGAGCAGTTCTTC,CASSTRTSSYNEQFF
once,TRBJ1-2,-,TRBV5-1,TGCGCCAGCAGCTTGGGGCAGGCTACCTATGGCTACACCTTC,CASSLGQATYGYTF
few,TRBJ2-3,TRBD2,TRBV2,TGTGCCAGCAGTGAACGGGCGGGGGGCCGCACAGATACGCAGTATTTT,CASSERAGGRTDTQYF
few,TRBJ2-1,TRBD1,TRBV12-3/TRBV12-4,TGTGCCAGCAGATTGGACAGGGGGGCCTACAATGAGCAGTTCTTC,CASRLDRGAYNEQFF
many,TRBJ1-1,-,TRBV6-2/TRBV6-3,TGTGCCAGCAGTTACTCGACAGTAGAAGCTTTCTTT,CASSYSTVEAFF
many,TRBJ1-2,TRBD1,TRBV7-3,TGTGCCAGCAGCTTTGGACAGGGCTATGGCTACACCTTC,CASSFGQGYGYTF
-,TRBJ1-1,-,TRBV30,TGTGCCTGGAACTTATACGGGAACACTGAAGCTTTCTTT,CAWNLYGNTEAFF
few,TRBJ2-1,TRBD2,TRBV5-1,TGCGCCAGCAGCCTCGGCGGGGGGGATTACAATGAGCAGTTCTTC,CASSLGGGDYNEQFF
few,TRBJ2-5,TRBD2,TRBV2,TGTGCCAGCAGTGCTAGCGGGGAAGAGACCCAGTACTTC,CASSASGEETQYF
few,TRBJ1-2,TRBD1,TRBV4-1,TGCGCCAGCAGCCAAGCCGCGGGACAGTCCTATGGCTACACCTTC,CASSQAAGQSYGYTF
few,TRBJ1-1,TRBD1,TRBV5-1,TGCGCCAGCAGCCCTGGGGACAGGGGCACTGAAGCTTTCTTT,CASSPGDRGTEAFF
few,TRBJ2-1,TRBD2,TRBV20-1,TGCAGTGTCCGCGGGGGAGGCTACAATGAGCAGTTCTTC,CSVRGGGYNEQFF
few,TRBJ1-3,TRBD1,TRBV19,TGTGCCAGCAGACAGGGGGGAAACACCATATATTTT,CASRQGGNTIYF
many,TRBJ1-5,-,TRBV12-3/TRBV12-4,TGTGCCAGCAGTTGGTACCCTCAGCCCCAGCATTTT,CASSWYPQPQHF
few,TRBJ2-1,TRBD2,TRBV20-1,TGCAGTGCTAGAGGGGGACTAGCGGGGGCGTACAATGAGCAGTTCTTC,CSARGGLAGAYNEQFF
-,TRBJ1-1,-,TRBV7-6,TGTGCCAGCATCGACGGAGGGGGGGCAGAAGCTTTCTTT,CASIDGGGAEAFF
many,TRBJ2-5,-,TRBV20-1,TGCAGTGCTATTCTCGAGGGAAAAGAGACCCAGTACTTC,CSAILEGKETQYF
-,TRBJ2-3,-,TRBV5-1,TGCGCCAGCAGCTTGGGGGCAGGGCGCGCGCAAGATACGCAGTATTTT,CASSLGAGRAQDTQYF
-,TRBJ2-4,-,TRBV4-2,TGTGCCAGCAGCCAAGAACTAGCCAAAAACATTCAGTACTTC,CASSQELAKNIQYF
many,TRBJ1-1,-,TRBV5-1,TGCGCCAGCAGCTCCCAGGGTCTCGCGGACACTGAAGCTTTCTTT,CASSSQGLADTEAFF
many,TRBJ1-2,TRBD1,TRBV6-5,TGTGCCAGCAGTTACTCCTGGGACAGGGGGCGTGGGGGCTATGGCTACACCTTC,CASSYSWDRGRGGYGYTF
few,TRBJ2-6,-,TRBV12-3/TRBV12-4,TGTGCCAGCAGTTTGGTCCTTGGGGACGGGAGTTTTCTCGGGGCCAACGTCCTGACTTTC,CASSLVLGDGSFLGANVLTF
many,TRBJ1-2,-,TRBV20-1,TGCAGTGCTAGAGATCGTCAAGGGGTTAACTATGGCTACACCTTC,CSARDRQGVNYGYTF
few,TRBJ2-2,TRBD1,TRBV5-1,TGCGCCAGCAGCTTGATGGCGGGACAGGGGCCCAACACCGGGGAGCTGTTTTTT,CASSLMAGQGPNTGELFF
many,TRBJ2-7,TRBD1,TRBV29-1,TGCAGCGTAAGACAGGGGAGCTCCTACGAGCAGTACTTC,CSVRQGSSYEQYF
-,TRBJ1-5,-,TRBV28,TGTGCCAGCAGCACCGACCGGCTTCGTAAGCCCCAGCATTTT,CASSTDRLRKPQHF
few,TRBJ1-1,-,TRBV5-1,TGCGCCAGCAGCCGTTCCGGAGGCCCCACTGAAGCTTTCTTT,CASSRSGGPTEAFF
-,TRBJ2-3,TRBD2,TRBV4-2,TGTGCCAGCAGCCAAGATCTATACCTAGCGGGGGGTGCAGATACGCAGTATTTT,CASSQDLYLAGGADTQYF
-,TRBJ1-6,-,TRBV20-1,TGCAGTGCTAGACAGGGAGCGGGGTCACCCCTCCACTTT,CSARQGAGSPLHF
once,TRBJ2-2,-,TRBV5-8,TGTGCCAGCAGCCCAGGGGTGGCCACCGGGGTGCTGTTTTTT,CASSPGVATGVLFF
few,TRBJ2-3,-,TRBV2,TGTGCCAGCAGCCCCCTAGAAGATACGCAGTATTTT,CASSPLEDTQYF
many,TRBJ2-1,TRBD2,TRBV15,TGTGCCACCAGCAGAGCGGTAGCGGGGGGCAATGAGCAGTTCTTC,CATSRAVAGGNEQFF
few,TRBJ1-1,-,TRBV6-1,TGTGCCAGCAGTGACTTCGAGAGAGAAGCTTTCTTT,CASSDFEREAFF
-,TRBJ2-5,TRBD2,TRBV6-5,TGTGCCAGCAGCCGGAGCTCCTTCAGCGGGGGGGAGACCCAGTACTTC,CASSRSSFSGGETQYF
few,TRBJ1-5,TRBD1,TRBV6-5,TGTGCCAGCAGTTACTCGAGGGACAGGTACCAGCCCCAGCATTTT,CASSYSRDRYQPQHF